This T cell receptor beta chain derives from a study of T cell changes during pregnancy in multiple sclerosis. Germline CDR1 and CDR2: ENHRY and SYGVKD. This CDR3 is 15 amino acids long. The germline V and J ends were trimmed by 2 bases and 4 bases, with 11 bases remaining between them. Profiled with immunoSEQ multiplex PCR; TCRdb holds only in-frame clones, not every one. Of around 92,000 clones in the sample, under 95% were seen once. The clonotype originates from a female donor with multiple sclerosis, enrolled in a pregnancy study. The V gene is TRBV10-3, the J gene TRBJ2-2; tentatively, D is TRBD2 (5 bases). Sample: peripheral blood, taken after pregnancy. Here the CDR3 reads CAISEIGGRTGELFF. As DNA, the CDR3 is TGTGCCATCAGTGAGATCGGAGGTCGCACCGGGGAGCTGTTTTTT.